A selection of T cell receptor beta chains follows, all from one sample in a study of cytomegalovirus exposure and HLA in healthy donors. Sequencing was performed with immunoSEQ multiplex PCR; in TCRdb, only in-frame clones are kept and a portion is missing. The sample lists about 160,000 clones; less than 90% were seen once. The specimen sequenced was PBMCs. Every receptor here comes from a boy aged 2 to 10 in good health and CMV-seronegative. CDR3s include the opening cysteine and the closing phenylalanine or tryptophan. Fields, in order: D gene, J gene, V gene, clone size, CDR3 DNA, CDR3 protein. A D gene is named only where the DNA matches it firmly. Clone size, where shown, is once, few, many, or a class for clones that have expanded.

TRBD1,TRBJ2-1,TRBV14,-,TGTGCCAGCAGCCAAGGTACACAACAGGGGCTCTACAATGAGCAGTTCTTC,CASSQGTQQGLYNEQFF
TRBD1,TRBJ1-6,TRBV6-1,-,TGTGCCAGCGCCGGGACAGCCAATAATTCACCCCTCCACTTT,CASAGTANNSPLHF
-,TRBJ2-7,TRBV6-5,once,TGTGCCAGCAGTTCGCCTACAGCCCTATACGAGCAGTACTTC,CASSSPTALYEQYF
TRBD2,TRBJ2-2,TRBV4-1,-,TGCGCCAGCAGCCTCAGATTTGGGGCTAGCGGGAGAGGGAGCACCGGGGAGCTGTTTTTT,CASSLRFGASGRGSTGELFF
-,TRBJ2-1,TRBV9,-,TGTGCCAGCAGCGAAGGGACTTTAAGGGGCAATGAGCAGTTCTTC,CASSEGTLRGNEQFF
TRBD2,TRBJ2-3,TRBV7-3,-,TGTGCCAGCAGCGACCAAGGCGGGAGGGCCACGGATACGCAGTATTTT,CASSDQGGRATDTQYF
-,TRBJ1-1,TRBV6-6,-,TGTGCCAGCAGTTACTCGCGAGGGCAGTACACTGAAGCTTTCTTT,CASSYSRGQYTEAFF
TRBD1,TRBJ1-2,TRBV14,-,TGTGCCAGCAGCCTTTCGAGACAGGGACGAACCTACACCTTC,CASSLSRQGRTYTF
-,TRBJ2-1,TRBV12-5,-,TGTGCTAGTGGTTTTACCTCGGGGGTCACAGCCCTGCCCCACCAAAGCTCCTACAATGAGCAGTTCTTC,CASGFTSGVTALPHQSSYNEQFF
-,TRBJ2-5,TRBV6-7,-,TGTGCGACGCGGGTTGGGAAAGGGATGAGAGAGACCCAGTACTTC,CATRVGKGMRETQYF
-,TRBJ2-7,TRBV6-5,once,TGTGCCAGCAGAAGGGGCCCCTCCTACGAGCAGTACTTC,CASRRGPSYEQYF
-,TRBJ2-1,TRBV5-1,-,TGCGCCAGCAGCGGAGGGGCGGGATTGAATGAGCAGTTCTTC,CASSGGAGLNEQFF
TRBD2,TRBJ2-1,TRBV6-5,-,TGTGCCAGCAGTTACGGGGGAGGGCGCTATGAGCAGTTCTTC,CASSYGGGRYEQFF
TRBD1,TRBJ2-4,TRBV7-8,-,TGTGCCAGCAGCTTGACGGGACAGAAAAACATTCAGTACTTC,CASSLTGQKNIQYF
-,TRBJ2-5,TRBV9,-,TGTGCCAGCAGCGCGATAGGGGACAAAGAAGAGACCCAGTACTTC,CASSAIGDKEETQYF
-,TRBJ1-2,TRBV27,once,TGTGCCAGCAGGACACCTAATGGCTACACCTTC,CASRTPNGYTF
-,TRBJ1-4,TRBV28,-,TGTGCCAGCAGTTTATATGGGGAGGCTTGGGAAAAACTGTTTTTT,CASSLYGEAWEKLFF
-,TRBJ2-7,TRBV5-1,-,TGCGCCAGCAGCTTGGCCGAAAGGAAGAGGCATGTGGGTTCCTACGAGCAGTACTTC,CASSLAERKRHVGSYEQYF
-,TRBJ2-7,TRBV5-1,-,TGCGCCAGCAGCCCCTCCGGGGGAAACGAGCAGTACTTC,CASSPSGGNEQYF
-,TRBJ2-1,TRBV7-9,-,TGTGCCAGCAGCTTAGAATTCCTCAAGGCACTAGACAATGAGCAGTTCTTC,CASSLEFLKALDNEQFF
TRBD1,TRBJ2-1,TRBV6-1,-,TGTGCCAGCAGTGTTTACTACAGGGGTGAGACTTACAATGAGCAGTTCTTC,CASSVYYRGETYNEQFF
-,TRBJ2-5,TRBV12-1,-,TGTGCCAGCAGCTTTGTTGGTAGAGACAACCAAGAGACCCAGTACTTC,CASSFVGRDNQETQYF
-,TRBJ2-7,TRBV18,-,TGTGCCAGCTCACCTTTAAGGCCGGGACAAGGGAACTCCTACGAGCAGTACTTC,CASSPLRPGQGNSYEQYF
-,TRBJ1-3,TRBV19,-,TGTGCCAGTACCATCCAGGAGGCTGGAAACACCATATATTTT,CASTIQEAGNTIYF
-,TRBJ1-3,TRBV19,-,TGTGCCAGTAGGGTACGGACACAGGCTCTTGGAAACACCATATATTTT,CASRVRTQALGNTIYF
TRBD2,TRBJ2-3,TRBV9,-,TGTGCCAGCAGCGTGGCAGGGCGGGGGACAGATACGCAGTATTTT,CASSVAGRGTDTQYF
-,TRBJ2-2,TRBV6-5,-,TGTGCCAGCAGTTACCCCAGGAACACCGGGGAGCTGTTTTTT,CASSYPRNTGELFF
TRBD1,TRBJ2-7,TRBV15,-,TGTGCCACCAGCCTTCTCGAGACAGGGGCTGGCGAGCAGTACTTC,CATSLLETGAGEQYF
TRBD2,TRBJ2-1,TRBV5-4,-,TGTGCCAGCACCAACGGGGGACTAGCTGCTCCGAGCTCCTACAATGAGCAGTTCTTC,CASTNGGLAAPSSYNEQFF
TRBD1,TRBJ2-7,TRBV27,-,TGTGCCAGCAGTTTAACTGGGACAGGGGGATACGGCAACGAGCAGTACTTC,CASSLTGTGGYGNEQYF
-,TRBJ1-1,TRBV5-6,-,TGTGCCAGCAGCTTGGTCTGGAGCGGACCTGAAGCTTTCTTT,CASSLVWSGPEAFF
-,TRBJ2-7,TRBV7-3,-,TGTGCCAGCAACAAAACAGACGGATCCGAGCAGTACTTC,CASNKTDGSEQYF
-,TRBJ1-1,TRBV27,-,TGTGCCAGCAGTTTATGGTCTCAGGGAGGTACTGAAGCTTTCTTT,CASSLWSQGGTEAFF
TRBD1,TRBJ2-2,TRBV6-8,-,TGTGCCAGCAGTTGGGGACAGGACAGTTGCGGGGAGCTGTTTTTT,CASSWGQDSCGELFF
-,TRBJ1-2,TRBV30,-,TGTGCCTGGAGTGTACTAGGGACACTCTATGGCTACACCTTC,CAWSVLGTLYGYTF
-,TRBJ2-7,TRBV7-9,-,TGTGCCAGCAGCGAAGGACGGACTCTCTACGAGCAGTACTTC,CASSEGRTLYEQYF
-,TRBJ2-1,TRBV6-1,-,TGTGCCAGCGGGGGACTGGCTCACTTTAACAATGAGCAGTTCTTC,CASGGLAHFNNEQFF
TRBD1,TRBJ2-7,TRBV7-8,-,TGTGCCAGCAGCCAAACCCGGGACAGGGCGGCCGAGGGGTCCTACGAGCAGTACTTC,CASSQTRDRAAEGSYEQYF
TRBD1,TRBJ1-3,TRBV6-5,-,TGTGCCAGCAGTTATAAGACAGGGTTGACTGGAAACACCATATATTTT,CASSYKTGLTGNTIYF
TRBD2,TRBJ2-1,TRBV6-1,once,TGTGCCAGCAGTGAAAGACTAGCAGACTACAATGAGCAGTTCTTC,CASSERLADYNEQFF
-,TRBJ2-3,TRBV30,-,TGTGCCTGGAGACGCGGTAGCACAGATACGCAGTATTTT,CAWRRGSTDTQYF
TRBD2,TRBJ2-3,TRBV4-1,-,TGCGCCAGCAGCCAACCAGATAGCGGGAGGGCCAGGTCAGATACGCAGTATTTT,CASSQPDSGRARSDTQYF
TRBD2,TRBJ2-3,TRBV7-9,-,TGTGCCAGCAGCTTAGCCACTAGCGGGAGATCAGATACGCAGTATTTT,CASSLATSGRSDTQYF
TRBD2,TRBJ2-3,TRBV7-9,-,TGTGCCAGCAGCGGAAGGGGACTAGCTGATAGCACAGATACGCAGTATTTT,CASSGRGLADSTDTQYF
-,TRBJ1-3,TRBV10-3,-,TGTGCCATCAGGGACTCCTCCTCTGGAAACACCATATATTTT,CAIRDSSSGNTIYF
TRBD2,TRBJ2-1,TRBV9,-,TGTGCCAGCAGCGTTTCCGGGACTATACTTTTGAATGAGCAGTTCTTC,CASSVSGTILLNEQFF
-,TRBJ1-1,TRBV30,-,TGTGCCTGCCCGTCCAATGCAGGGTTGGGTGAAGCTTTCTTT,CACPSNAGLGEAFF
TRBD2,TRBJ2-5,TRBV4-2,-,TGTGCCAGCAGCCAAGGGGGAGGCGGGAGTCACGAGACCCAGTACTTC,CASSQGGGGSHETQYF
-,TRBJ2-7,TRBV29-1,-,TGCAGCGTCGCGGGACCCTTCGGCGAGCAGTACTTC,CSVAGPFGEQYF